The subject of this entry is one T cell receptor beta chain. The antigen it binds to is not known. No qualities accompany the bases; no much larger clone lies one base away. TCRbeta CDR3 regions were amplified from genomic DNA by means of the immunoSEQ Assay, a bias-controlled multiplex PCR. The authors' analysis ran thus. The number of nucleated cells in each sample was estimated from the amplification of reference gene primers within the assay. To quantify the absolute abundance of each unique TCRbeta CDR3 rearrangement, sequence reads were collapsed and filtered. For each sample, productive Simpson clonality was calculated as the square root of Simpson's diversity index across productive rearrangements. In its TCRdb copy, this immuneACCESS table keeps in-frame sequences only and misses some clones. Where compared with another copy, unresolved V genes explain less than half of these, and the others have no known cause. V, J and clone size were drawn from that table, and D and trimming were deduced from the DNA. A total of about 99,000 clones appear in this sample, less than 85% of them only once. Of the sample, about a sixth falls within the top ten clones.

This sample is drawn from a study of blood T cell repertoires in COVID-19 (dated by TCRdb to about 2020). A note on the overall study: Samples from collaborators originated in the United States, Italy and Spain and spanned both the acute and convalescent phases of COVID-19. The repertoires were released in a freely available public database meant as a resource for research on the immune response to SARS-CoV-2. The samples were drawn from two sources: the first 160 participants of the ongoing ImmuneRACE study, and 950 to 1,500 subjects contributed by 6 global collaborators. Sample metadata almost always included a de-identified subject ID, COVID-19 status, age in years and sex. The material from the prospective study consisted of cDNA or gDNA derived from T cells, B-cell-depleted T cells, or PBMCs. Where available, HLA class I and class II types were obtained from metadata supplied by the sample provider rather than from assay-based typing. Deeply sampled blood TCRbeta repertoires from subjects exposed to, actively infected with, or recovered from COVID-19 were included in the dataset.

Collaborating institutions collected whole blood in K2EDTA tubes following their own protocols. For TCRbeta analysis, collaborators shipped samples in one of three forms: frozen whole blood, isolated PBMCs, or DNA extracted from either of those sample types. The investigation overall reported the following: How much clinical and demographic metadata was included differed by source and by participant, and the metadata was provided uncurated.

CDR1 and CDR2, looked up from the germline V gene (reference sequence), are LGHDT and YNNKEL. The cysteine opens and the phenylalanine closes a CDR3 of 16 amino acids. Only CDR3 DNA remains: 48 bases, in frame from the first base. V and J lose 2 bases and 0 bases, and a span of 11 bases separates them. The sequence is built from TRBV3-1 (or the pseudogene TRBV3-2) and TRBJ1-5, with a weak D call of TRBD1 (6 bases match). Sequenced: peripheral blood. The receptor comes from a woman aged 80 or over with active or convalescent COVID-19. CDR3 loop: CASSQHAGASNQPQHF. The DNA is as follows: TGTGCCAGCAGCCAACACGCAGGGGCTAGCAATCAGCCCCAGCATTTT.